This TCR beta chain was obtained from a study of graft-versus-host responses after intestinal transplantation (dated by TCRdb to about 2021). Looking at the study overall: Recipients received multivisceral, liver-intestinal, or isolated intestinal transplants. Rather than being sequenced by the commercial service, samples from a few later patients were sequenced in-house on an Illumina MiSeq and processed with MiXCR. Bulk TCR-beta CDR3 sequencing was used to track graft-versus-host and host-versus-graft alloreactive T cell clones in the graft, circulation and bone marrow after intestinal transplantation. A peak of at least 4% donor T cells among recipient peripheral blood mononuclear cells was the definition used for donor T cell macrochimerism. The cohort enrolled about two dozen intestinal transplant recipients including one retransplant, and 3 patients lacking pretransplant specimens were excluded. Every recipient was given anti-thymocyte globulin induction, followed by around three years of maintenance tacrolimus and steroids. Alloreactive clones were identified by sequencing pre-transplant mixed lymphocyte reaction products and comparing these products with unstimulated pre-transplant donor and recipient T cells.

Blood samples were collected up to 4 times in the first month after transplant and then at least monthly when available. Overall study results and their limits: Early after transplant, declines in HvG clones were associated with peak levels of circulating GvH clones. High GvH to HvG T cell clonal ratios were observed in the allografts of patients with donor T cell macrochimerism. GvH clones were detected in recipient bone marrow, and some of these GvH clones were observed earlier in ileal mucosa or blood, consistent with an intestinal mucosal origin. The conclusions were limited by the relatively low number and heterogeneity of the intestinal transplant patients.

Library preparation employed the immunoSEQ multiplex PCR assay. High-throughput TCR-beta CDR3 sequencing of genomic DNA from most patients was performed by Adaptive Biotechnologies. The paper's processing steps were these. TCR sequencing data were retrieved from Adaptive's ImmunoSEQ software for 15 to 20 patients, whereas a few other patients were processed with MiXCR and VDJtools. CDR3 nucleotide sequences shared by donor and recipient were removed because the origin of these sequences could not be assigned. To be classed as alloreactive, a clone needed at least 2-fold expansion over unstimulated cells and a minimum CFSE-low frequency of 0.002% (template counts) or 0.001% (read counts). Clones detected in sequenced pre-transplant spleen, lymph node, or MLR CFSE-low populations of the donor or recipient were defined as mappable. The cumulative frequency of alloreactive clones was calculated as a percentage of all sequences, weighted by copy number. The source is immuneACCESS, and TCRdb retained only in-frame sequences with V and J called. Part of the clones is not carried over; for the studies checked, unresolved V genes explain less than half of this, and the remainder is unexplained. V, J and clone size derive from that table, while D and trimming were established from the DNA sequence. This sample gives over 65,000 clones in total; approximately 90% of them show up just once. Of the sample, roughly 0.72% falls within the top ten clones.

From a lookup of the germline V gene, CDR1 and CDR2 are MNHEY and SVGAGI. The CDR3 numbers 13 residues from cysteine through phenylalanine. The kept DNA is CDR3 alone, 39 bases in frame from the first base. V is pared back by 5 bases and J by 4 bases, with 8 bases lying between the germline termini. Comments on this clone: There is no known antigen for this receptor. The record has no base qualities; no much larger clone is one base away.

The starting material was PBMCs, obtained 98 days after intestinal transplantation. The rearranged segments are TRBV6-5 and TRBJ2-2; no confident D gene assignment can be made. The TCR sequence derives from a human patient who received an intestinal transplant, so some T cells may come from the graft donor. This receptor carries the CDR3 CASSPETTGELFF. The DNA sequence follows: TGTGCCAGCAGTCCAGAGACCACCGGGGAGCTGTTTTTT.